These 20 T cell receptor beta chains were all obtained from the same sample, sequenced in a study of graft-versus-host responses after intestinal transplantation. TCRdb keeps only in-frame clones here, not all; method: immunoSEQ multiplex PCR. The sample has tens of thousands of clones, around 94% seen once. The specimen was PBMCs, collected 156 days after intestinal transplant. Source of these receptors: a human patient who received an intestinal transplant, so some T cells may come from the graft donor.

CDR3 protein: CASSTWDGGLVGEQYF. The CDR3 DNA sequence: TGTGCCAGCAGTACGTGGGACGGAGGACTAGTCGGCGAGCAGTACTTC. The chain recombines TRBV28 with TRBJ2-7, with TRBD2 identical over 7 bases. This CDR3 has 16 amino acids. Germline V gene lookup returns CDR1 MDHEN and CDR2 SYDVKM. Losses at the gene ends were 5 bases for V and 6 bases for J; bases not matched to a gene: 16.

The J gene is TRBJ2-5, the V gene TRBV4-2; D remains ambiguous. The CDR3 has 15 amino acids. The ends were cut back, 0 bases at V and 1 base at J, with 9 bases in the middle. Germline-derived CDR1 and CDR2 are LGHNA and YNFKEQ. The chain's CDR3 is CASSQEGGLQETQYF. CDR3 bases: TGTGCCAGCAGCCAAGAGGGTGGCCTCCAAGAGACCCAGTACTTC.

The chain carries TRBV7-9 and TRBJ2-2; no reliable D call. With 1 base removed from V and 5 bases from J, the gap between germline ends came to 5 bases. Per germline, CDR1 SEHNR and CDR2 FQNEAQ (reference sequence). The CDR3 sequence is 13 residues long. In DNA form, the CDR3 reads TGTGCCAGCAGCTTAGGGGGAACCGGGGAGCTGTTTTTT. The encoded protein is CASSLGGTGELFF. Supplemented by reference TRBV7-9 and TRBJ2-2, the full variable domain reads DTGVSQNPRHKITKRGQNVTFRCDPISEHNRLYWYRQTLGQGPEFLTYFQNEAQLEKSRLLSDRFSAERPKGSFSTLEIQRTEQGDSAMYLCASSLGGTGELFFGEGSRLTVL.

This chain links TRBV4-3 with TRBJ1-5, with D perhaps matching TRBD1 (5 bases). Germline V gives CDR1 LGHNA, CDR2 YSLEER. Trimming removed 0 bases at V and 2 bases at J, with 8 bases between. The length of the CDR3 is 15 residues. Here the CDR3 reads CASSQDGGGNQPQHF. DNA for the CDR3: TGCGCCAGCAGCCAAGACGGGGGAGGCAATCAGCCCCAGCATTTT.

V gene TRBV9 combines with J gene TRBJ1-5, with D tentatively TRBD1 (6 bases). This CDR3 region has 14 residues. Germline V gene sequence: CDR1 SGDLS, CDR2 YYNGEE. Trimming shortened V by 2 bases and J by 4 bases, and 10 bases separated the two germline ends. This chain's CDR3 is CASSVGGGNQPQHF. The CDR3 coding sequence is TGTGCCAGCAGCGTGGGAGGGGGGAATCAGCCCCAGCATTTT.

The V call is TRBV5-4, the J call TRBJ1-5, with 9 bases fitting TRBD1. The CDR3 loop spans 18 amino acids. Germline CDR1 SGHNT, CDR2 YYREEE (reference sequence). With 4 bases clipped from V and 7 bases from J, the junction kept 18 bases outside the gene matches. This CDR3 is CASSHPDSRDREDQPQHF. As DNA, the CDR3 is TGTGCCAGCAGCCATCCTGATTCTCGGGACAGGGAGGACCAGCCCCAGCATTTT.

CDR3 amino acids: CALTSNTGELFF. In nucleotides, the CDR3 is TGTGCCTTGACATCGAACACCGGGGAGCTGTTTTTT. The V gene is TRBV30, the J gene TRBJ2-2; D not certain. Trimming pared 7 bases from V and 0 bases from J, leaving 6 bases between. CDR3 size: 12 residues. Germline V gives CDR1 GTSNPN, CDR2 SVGIG (reference sequence).

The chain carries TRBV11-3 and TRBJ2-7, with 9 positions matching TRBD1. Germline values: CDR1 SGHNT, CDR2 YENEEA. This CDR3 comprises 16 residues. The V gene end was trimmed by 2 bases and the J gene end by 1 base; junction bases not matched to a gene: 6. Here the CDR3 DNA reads TGTGCCAGCAGCTTACTAGTAGGGACAGGGTCCTACGAGCAGTACTTC. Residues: CASSLLVGTGSYEQYF.

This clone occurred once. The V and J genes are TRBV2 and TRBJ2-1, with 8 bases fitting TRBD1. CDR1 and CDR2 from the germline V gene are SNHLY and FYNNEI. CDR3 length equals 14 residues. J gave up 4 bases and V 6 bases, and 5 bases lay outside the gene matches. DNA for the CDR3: TGTGCCAGCAGCCCCTGGGACAGGTACAATGAGCAGTTCTTC. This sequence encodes CASSPWDRYNEQFF.

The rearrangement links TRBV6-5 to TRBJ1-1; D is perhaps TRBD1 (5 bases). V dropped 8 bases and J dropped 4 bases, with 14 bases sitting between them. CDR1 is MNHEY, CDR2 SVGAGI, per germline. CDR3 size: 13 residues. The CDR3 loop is CASSGFRGTEAFF. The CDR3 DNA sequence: TGTGCCAGCTCCGGCTTTAGGGGCACTGAAGCTTTCTTT.

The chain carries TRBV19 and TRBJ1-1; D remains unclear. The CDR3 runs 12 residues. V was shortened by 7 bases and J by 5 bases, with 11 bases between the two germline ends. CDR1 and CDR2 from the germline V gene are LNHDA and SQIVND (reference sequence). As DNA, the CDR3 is TGTGCCAGTAAGTGGGAGGGAACTGAAGCTTTCTTT. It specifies CASKWEGTEAFF.

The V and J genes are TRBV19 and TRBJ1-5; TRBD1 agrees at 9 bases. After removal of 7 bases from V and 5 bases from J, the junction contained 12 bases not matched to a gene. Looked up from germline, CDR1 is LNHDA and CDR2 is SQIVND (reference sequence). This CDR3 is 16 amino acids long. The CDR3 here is CASTPSTGQGHQPQHF. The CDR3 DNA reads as TGTGCCAGTACCCCAAGCACGGGACAGGGACATCAGCCCCAGCATTTT.

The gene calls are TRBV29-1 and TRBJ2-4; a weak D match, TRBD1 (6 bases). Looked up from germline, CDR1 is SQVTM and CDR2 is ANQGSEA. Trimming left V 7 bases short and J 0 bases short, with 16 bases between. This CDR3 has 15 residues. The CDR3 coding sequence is TGCAGCGCCAGGACAGCTCCACTAGCCAAAAACATTCAGTACTTC. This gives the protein CSARTAPLAKNIQYF.

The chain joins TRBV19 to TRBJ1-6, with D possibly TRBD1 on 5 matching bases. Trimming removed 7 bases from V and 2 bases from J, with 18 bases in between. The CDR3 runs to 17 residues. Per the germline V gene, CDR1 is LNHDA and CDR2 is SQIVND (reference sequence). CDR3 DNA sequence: TGTGCCAGTACGGGGCCTATGAAGGGCGCCTATAATTCACCCCTCCACTTT. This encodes CASTGPMKGAYNSPLHF. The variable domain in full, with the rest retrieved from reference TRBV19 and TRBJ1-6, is DGGITQSPKYLFRKEGQNVTLSCEQNLNHDAMYWYRQDPGQGLRLIYYSQIVNDFQKGDIAEGYSVSREKKESFPLTVTSAQKNPTAFYLCASTGPMKGAYNSPLHFGNGTRLTVT.

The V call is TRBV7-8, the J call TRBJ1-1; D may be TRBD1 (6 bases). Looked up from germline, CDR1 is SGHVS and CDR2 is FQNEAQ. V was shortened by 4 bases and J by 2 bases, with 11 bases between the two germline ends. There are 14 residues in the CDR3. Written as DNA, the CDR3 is TGTGCCAGCAGCTCCGAGGGGGAAAACACTGAAGCTTTCTTT. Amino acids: CASSSEGENTEAFF. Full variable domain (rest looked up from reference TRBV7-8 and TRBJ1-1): GAGVSQSPRYKVAKRGQDVALRCDPISGHVSLFWYQQALGQGPEFLTYFQNEAQLDKSGLPSDRFFAERPEGSVSTLKIQRTQQEDSAVYLCASSSEGENTEAFFGQGTRLTVV.

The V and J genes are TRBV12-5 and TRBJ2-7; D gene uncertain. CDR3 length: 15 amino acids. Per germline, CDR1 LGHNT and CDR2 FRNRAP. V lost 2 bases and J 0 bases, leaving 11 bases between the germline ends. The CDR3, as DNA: TGTGCTAGTGGTTTGTGGCCAAATAGCTCCTACGAGCAGTACTTC. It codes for CASGLWPNSSYEQYF.

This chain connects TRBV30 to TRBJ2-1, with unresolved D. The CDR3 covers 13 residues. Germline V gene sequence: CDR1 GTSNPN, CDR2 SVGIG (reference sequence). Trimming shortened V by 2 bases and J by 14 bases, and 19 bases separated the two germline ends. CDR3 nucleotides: TGTGCCTGGAGTCTAGGTACAATTTCCGCGGAGTTCTTC. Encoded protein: CAWSLGTISAEFF. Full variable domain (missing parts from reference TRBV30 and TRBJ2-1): SQTIHQWPATLVQPVGSPLSLECTVEGTSNPNLYWYRQAAGRGLQLLFYSVGIGQISSEVPQNLSASRPQDRQFILSSKKLLLSDSGFYLCAWSLGTISAEFFGPGTRLTVL.

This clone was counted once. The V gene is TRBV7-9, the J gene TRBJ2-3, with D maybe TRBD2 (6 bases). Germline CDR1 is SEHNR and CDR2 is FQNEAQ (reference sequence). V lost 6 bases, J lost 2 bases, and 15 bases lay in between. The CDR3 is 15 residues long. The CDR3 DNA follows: TGTGCCAGCAGTTACCGGGACTCCATCACAGATACGCAGTATTTT. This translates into CASSYRDSITDTQYF.

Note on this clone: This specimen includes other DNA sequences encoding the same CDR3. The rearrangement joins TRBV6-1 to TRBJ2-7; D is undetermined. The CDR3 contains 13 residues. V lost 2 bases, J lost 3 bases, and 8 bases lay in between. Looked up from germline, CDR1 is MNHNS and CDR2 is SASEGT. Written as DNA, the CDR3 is TGTGCCAGCAGTGAATATAGGGTCTACGAGCAGTACTTC. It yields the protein CASSEYRVYEQYF.

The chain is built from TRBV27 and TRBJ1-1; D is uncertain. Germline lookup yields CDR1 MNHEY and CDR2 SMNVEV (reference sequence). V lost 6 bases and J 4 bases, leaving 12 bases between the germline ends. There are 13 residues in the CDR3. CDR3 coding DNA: TGTGCCAGCAGGTTGACGTCGGGCACTGAAGCTTTCTTT. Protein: CASRLTSGTEAFF.